This TCR beta chain was profiled in a study of early T cells in non-severe SARS-CoV-2 infection. Study-wide background: Investigators sequenced bulk RNA drawn from unsorted whole blood, and chains remained unpaired.

Comment on this clonotype: Its antigen remains unidentified.

The study, taken as a whole, reports: VDJdb-based annotation leaned toward anti-spike CD8 responses and missed private and CD4 specificities.

Unique molecular identifiers (one per individual cDNA molecule) were attached. TCRdb passed the 5' RACE reads through MiXCR, listing each CDR3 protein once. This sample yields 43,000 or so distinct CDR3 sequences, of which about 4% are seen a single time; around 2.9% belongs to the top ten. V was trimmed by 5 bases and J by 4 bases, leaving 13 bases between them. The CDR3 is made up of 14 amino acids. The chain employs TRBV12-3 or TRBV12-4 and TRBJ2-3, with D maybe TRBD2 (6 bases). Sequenced sample: whole blood. This receptor was identified in an adult who was a healthcare worker with PCR-confirmed SARS-CoV-2 infection or an uninfected control (not recorded which). As DNA, the CDR3 is TGTGCCAGCAGTCCACTGACTAGGCCAGATACGCAGTATTTT. Protein product: CASSPLTRPDTQYF.